The clone carrying this T cell receptor (beta chain) has a handful of counts. Its antigen remains unknown. Assay used: immunoSEQ multiplex PCR; TCRdb lists only in-frame clones, some missing. This table has under 150,000 clones, 90% appearing once. The sample belongs to a study of T cell responses to AZD1222 COVID-19 vaccine. Study-level findings and limits: Just six people given AZD1222 tested seropositive at baseline. Repertoires in all cases were sampled only once the peak T cell response had passed. White British people made up most donors, females outnumbered males, and clonal diversity was possibly underestimated.

The receptor was derived from an adult who received the AZD1222 COVID-19 vaccine. The specimen was peripheral blood, collected 28 days after the second AZD1222 dose.

CDR3 amino acids: CASSANLGSGGYTDTQYF. CDR3 sequence (DNA): TGTGCCAGCAGTGCCAACTTGGGCAGCGGGGGTTACACAGATACGCAGTATTTT. This sequence joins TRBV6-1 and TRBJ2-3; 8 nucleotides align to TRBD2. The CDR3 runs 18 residues. V lost 4 bases to trimming and J lost 2 bases; unmatched junction nucleotides: 14. Germline CDR1 MNHNS, CDR2 SASEGT.